This T cell receptor beta chain came from a study of CD8 T cells in ankylosing spondylitis. Study-wide findings and caveats: From matched ankylosing spondylitis synovial fluid, disease-linked clones were reportedly recovered at significantly enriched levels. Typical of ankylosing spondylitis blood, it appeared, was a TCR beta motif of 7 or 8 highly homologous variants.

Of note for this clonotype: The antigen is undetermined.

With molecular barcodes, quantitative 5'-RACE was used to make the TCR beta libraries. TCRdb re-derived calls from the 5' RACE reads in MiXCR, one entry per CDR3 protein. The sample consists of under 170,000 distinct CDR3 sequences, roughly 44% of them appearing once. Germline assignment: CDR1 DFQATT and CDR2 SNEGSKA (reference sequence). The CDR3 is 15 residues long. V lost 3 bases and J 5 bases, leaving 17 bases between the germline ends. What was sequenced was synovial fluid, either unsorted or a sorted T cell fraction (not recorded which). The V gene is TRBV20-1, the J gene TRBJ2-1; D may be TRBD2 (6 bases). The origin of this receptor is a male donor with ankylosing spondylitis. The CDR3 coding sequence is TGCAGTGCTAGCCCGCTAGCGTACTCAAACAATGAGCAGTTCTTC. Protein sequence: CSASPLAYSNNEQFF.